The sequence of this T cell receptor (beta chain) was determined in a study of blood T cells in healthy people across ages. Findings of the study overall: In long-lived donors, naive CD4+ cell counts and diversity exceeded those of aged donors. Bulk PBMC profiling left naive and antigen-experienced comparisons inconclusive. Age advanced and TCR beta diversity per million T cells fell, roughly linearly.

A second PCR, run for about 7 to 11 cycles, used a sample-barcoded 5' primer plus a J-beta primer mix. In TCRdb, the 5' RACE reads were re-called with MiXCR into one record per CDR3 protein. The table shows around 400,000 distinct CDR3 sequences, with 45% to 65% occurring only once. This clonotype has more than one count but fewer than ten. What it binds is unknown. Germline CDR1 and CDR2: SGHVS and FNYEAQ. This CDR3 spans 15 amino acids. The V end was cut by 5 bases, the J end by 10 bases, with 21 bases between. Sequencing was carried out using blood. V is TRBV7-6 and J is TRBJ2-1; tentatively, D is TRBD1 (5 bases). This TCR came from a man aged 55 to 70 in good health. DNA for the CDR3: TGTGCCAGCAGCCCGCCAGGGATACTGGGCAACGAGCAGTTCTTC. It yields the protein CASSPPGILGNEQFF.